The clone carrying this TCR beta chain turned up a few times. This specimen comes from a study of shared clonotypes between healthy human individuals. There are 19 residues in the CDR3. With 2 bases clipped from V and 0 bases from J, the junction kept 6 bases outside the gene matches. Germline V gives CDR1 SGHAT, CDR2 FQNNGV. Genomic DNA per cell subset filled all wells of several immunoSEQ plates. Using immunoSEQ multiplex PCR, the repertoire was profiled, and TCRdb retains in-frame clones only, with some absent. The sample holds approximately 1.1 million clones; around three quarters are singletons and the top ten take 0.4% to 0.55%.

Source material: memory CD4+ T cells from PBMCs. Subset noted: CD45RA-negative fraction. The V call is TRBV11-2, the J call TRBJ2-6, with 11 bases aligning to TRBD1. The clonotype comes from a man aged 18 to 29 in good health. Some clones in this sample may be carry-over from other donors' samples. CDR3 in DNA: TGTGCCAGCAGCTTACGTGAGGGGACAGGGGGCTCTGGGGCCAACGTCCTGACTTTC. This translates into CASSLREGTGGSGANVLTF.